This is a list of T cell receptor beta chains from one sample in a study of blood T cell repertoires in COVID-19. TCRdb keeps only in-frame clones here, not all; method: immunoSEQ multiplex PCR. The sample shows under 250,000 clones, approximately 86% of them seen only once. The material sequenced was peripheral blood. Receptors originate from a woman aged 55-69 years who had recovered from COVID-19. Both conserved end residues are part of each CDR3. The order of the fields is V gene, clone size, CDR3 length, J gene, D gene, CDR3 protein, CDR3 DNA. A D gene is named only where the DNA matches it firmly. The size field is filled for only some rows; it gives once, few, many or a size class.

>TRBV19|-|13|TRBJ1-1|TRBD1
CASRDRGNTEAFF
TGTGCCAGTAGGGACAGGGGGAACACTGAAGCTTTCTTT
>TRBV5-1|-|17|TRBJ1-6|-
CASSLVSPRGGNSPLHF
TGCGCCAGCAGCTTGGTCTCCCCACGGGGGGGGAATTCACCCCTCCACTTT
>TRBV19|-|17|TRBJ2-7|-
CASSYALGAGVAYEQYF
TGTGCCAGTAGTTACGCCCTTGGGGCAGGGGTCGCCTACGAGCAGTACTTC
>TRBV5-1|once|15|TRBJ1-2|TRBD1
CASSLGGQGQYGYTF
TGCGCCAGCAGCTTGGGAGGACAGGGGCAGTATGGCTACACCTTC
>TRBV5-5|-|17|TRBJ2-2|TRBD1
CASSLDRPGGFTGELFF
TGTGCCAGCAGCTTGGATAGGCCAGGGGGCTTTACCGGGGAGCTGTTTTTT
>TRBV4-3|-|14|TRBJ1-5|-
CASSLRVQGGPQHF
TGCGCCAGCAGCCTCAGGGTACAGGGTGGGCCCCAGCATTTT
>TRBV4-1|-|18|TRBJ2-7|TRBD2
CASSPVPGLAGGNYEQYF
TGCGCCAGCAGCCCAGTCCCGGGACTAGCGGGGGGAAACTACGAGCAGTACTTC
>TRBV7-2|-|17|TRBJ2-3|TRBD2
CASSLNAQRGRTDTQYF
TGTGCCAGCAGCTTGAACGCCCAGCGGGGCCGCACAGATACGCAGTATTTT
>TRBV4-2|few|17|TRBJ2-5|TRBD2
CASSQVGWGLAGGPQYF
TGTGCCAGCAGCCAAGTCGGGTGGGGACTAGCGGGGGGCCCCCAGTACTTC
>TRBV5-4|once|15|TRBJ2-3|-
CASSLVSGLTDTQYF
TGTGCCAGCAGCTTGGTTTCGGGGTTAACAGATACGCAGTATTTT
>TRBV28|-|14|TRBJ1-1|-
CASSIHGGDTEAFF
TGTGCCAGCAGCATTCATGGGGGGGACACTGAAGCTTTCTTT
>TRBV7-9|-|15|TRBJ1-4|TRBD1
CASSVIQGAVEKLFF
TGTGCCAGCAGCGTTATACAGGGGGCAGTTGAAAAACTGTTTTTT
>TRBV28|-|13|TRBJ2-7|-
CASSRDTSYEQYF
TGTGCCAGCAGTCGGGACACCTCCTACGAGCAGTACTTC
>TRBV6-5|-|12|TRBJ1-1|-
CASSPQVAEAFF
TGTGCCAGCAGCCCCCAGGTTGCTGAAGCTTTCTTT
>TRBV29-1|-|13|TRBJ2-3|TRBD2
CSFQAGGPDTQYF
TGCAGTTTCCAGGCGGGGGGGCCAGATACGCAGTATTTT
>TRBV9|-|16|TRBJ2-2|TRBD1
CASSGGVQGWTGELFF
TGTGCCAGCAGCGGGGGAGTACAGGGGTGGACCGGGGAGCTGTTTTTT
>TRBV7-9|-|14|TRBJ1-1|TRBD1
CASSSGTGATEAFF
TGTGCCAGCAGCTCGGGGACAGGGGCAACTGAAGCTTTCTTT
>TRBV9|-|15|TRBJ1-5|-
CASSRNGQGSQPQHF
TGTGCCAGCAGCCGCAATGGGCAGGGGAGCCAGCCCCAGCATTTT
>TRBV6-2/TRBV6-3|-|16|TRBJ2-7|-
CASSYSRESPSYEQYF
TGTGCCAGCAGTTACTCGAGGGAGTCCCCCTCCTACGAGCAGTACTTC
>TRBV19|once|16|TRBJ2-1|-
CASSTPGKGGYNEQFF
TGTGCCAGTAGTACCCCTGGGAAGGGGGGGTACAATGAGCAGTTCTTC
>TRBV5-1|-|14|TRBJ2-1|TRBD2
CASSLSAGYNEQFF
TGCGCCAGCAGCTTGTCAGCGGGATACAATGAGCAGTTCTTC
>TRBV11-2|once|14|TRBJ1-6|-
CASRLGLAGSPLHF
TGTGCCAGCAGATTAGGGCTAGCGGGATCACCCCTCCACTTT
>TRBV27|-|17|TRBJ2-3|TRBD2
CASSPRGVSPSKDTQYF
TGTGCCAGCAGTCCTCGGGGGGTGAGTCCTTCCAAAGATACGCAGTATTTT
>TRBV2|-|11|TRBJ1-5|-
CASSEAGPQHF
TGTGCCAGCAGTGAGGCGGGTCCCCAGCATTTT